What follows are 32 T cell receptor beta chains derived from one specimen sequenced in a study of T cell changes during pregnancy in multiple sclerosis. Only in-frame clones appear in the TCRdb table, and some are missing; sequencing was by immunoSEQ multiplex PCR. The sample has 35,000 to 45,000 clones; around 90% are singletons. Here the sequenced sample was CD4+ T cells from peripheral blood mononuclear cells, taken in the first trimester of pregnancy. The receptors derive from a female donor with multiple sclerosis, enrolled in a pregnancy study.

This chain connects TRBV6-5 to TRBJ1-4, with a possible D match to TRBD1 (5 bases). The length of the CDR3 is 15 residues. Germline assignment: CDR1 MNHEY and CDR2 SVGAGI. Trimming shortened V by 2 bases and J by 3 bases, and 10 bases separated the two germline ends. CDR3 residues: CASSYQGLPNEKLFF. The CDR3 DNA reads TGTGCCAGCAGTTACCAGGGTCTACCTAATGAAAAACTGTTTTTT.

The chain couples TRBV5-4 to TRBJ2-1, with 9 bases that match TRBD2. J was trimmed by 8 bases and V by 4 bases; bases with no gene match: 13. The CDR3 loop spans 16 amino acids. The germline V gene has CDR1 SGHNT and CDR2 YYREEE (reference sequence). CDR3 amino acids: CASSPGGRAIRDEQFF. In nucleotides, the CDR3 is TGTGCCAGCAGCCCCGGCGGGAGGGCGATTAGGGATGAGCAGTTCTTC.

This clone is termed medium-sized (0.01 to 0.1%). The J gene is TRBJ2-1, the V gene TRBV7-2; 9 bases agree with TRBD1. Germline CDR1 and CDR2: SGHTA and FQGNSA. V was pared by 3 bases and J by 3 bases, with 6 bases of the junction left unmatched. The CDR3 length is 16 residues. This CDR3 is CASSLQPGQGYNEQFF. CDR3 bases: TGTGCCAGCAGCTTGCAACCGGGACAGGGCTACAATGAGCAGTTCTTC.

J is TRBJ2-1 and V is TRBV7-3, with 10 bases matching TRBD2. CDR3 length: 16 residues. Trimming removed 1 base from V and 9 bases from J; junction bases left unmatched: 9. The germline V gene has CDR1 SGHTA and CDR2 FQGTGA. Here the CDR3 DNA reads TGTGCCAGCAGCTTAATCGGGACTAGCGATGACACTGAGCAGTTCTTC. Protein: CASSLIGTSDDTEQFF.

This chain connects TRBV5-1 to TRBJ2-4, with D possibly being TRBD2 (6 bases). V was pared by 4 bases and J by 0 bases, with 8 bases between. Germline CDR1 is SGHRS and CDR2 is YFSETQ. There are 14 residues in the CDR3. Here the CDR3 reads CASSPGLAKNIQYF. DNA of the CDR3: TGCGCCAGCAGCCCGGGACTAGCCAAAAACATTCAGTACTTC.

This CDR3 is CASSLYSRPSGANVLTF. CDR3 nucleotide sequence: TGTGCCAGCAGCTTATATAGTCGCCCGTCGGGGGCCAACGTCCTGACTTTC. The rearrangement joins TRBV7-2 to TRBJ2-6; D uncertain. Per the germline V gene, CDR1 is SGHTA and CDR2 is FQGNSA. The CDR3 is made up of 17 amino acids. The germline V and J ends were trimmed by 2 bases and 4 bases, with 15 bases remaining between them.

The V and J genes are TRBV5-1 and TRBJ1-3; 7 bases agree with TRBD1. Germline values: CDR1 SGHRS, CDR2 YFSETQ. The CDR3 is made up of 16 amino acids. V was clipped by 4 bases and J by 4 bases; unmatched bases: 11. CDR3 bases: TGCGCCAGCAGCAGTACCTCAGGGGGAGAAGGAAACACCATATATTTT. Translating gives CASSSTSGGEGNTIYF. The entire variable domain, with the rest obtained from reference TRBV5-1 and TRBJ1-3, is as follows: KAGVTQTPRYLIKTRGQQVTLSCSPISGHRSVSWYQQTPGQGLQFLFEYFSETQRNKGNFPGRFSGRQFSNSRSEMNVSTLELGDSALYLCASSSTSGGEGNTIYFGEGSWLTVV.

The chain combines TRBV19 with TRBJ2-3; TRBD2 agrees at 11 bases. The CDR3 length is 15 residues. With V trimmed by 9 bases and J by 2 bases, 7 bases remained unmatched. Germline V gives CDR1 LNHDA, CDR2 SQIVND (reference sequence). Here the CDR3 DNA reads TGTGCCAGCCCGGGACTAGCGGATCCCACAGATACGCAGTATTTT. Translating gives CASPGLADPTDTQYF.

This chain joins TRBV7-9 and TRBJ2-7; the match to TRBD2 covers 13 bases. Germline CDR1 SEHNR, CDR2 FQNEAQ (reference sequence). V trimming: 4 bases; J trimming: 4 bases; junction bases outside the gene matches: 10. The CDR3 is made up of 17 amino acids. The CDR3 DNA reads TGTGCCAGCAGCTCGGGACTAGCGGGATCGGGGTCTTACGAGCAGTACTTC. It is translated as CASSSGLAGSGSYEQYF.

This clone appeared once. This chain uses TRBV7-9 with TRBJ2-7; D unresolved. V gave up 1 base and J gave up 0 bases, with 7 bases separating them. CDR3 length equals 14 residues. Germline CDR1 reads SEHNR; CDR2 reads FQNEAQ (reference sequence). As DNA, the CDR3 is TGTGCCAGCAGCTTAGGAGTCGGCTCCTACGAGCAGTACTTC. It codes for CASSLGVGSYEQYF. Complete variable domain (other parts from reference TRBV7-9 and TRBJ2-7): DTGVSQNPRHKITKRGQNVTFRCDPISEHNRLYWYRQTLGQGPEFLTYFQNEAQLEKSRLLSDRFSAERPKGSFSTLEIQRTEQGDSAMYLCASSLGVGSYEQYFGPGTRLTVT.

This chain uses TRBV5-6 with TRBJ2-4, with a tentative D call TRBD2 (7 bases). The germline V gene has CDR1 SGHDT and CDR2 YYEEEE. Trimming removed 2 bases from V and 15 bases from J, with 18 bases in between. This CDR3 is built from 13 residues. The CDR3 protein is CASSLSGGPSGYF. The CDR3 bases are TGTGCCAGCAGCTTATCGGGGGGCCCAAGTGGGTACTTC.

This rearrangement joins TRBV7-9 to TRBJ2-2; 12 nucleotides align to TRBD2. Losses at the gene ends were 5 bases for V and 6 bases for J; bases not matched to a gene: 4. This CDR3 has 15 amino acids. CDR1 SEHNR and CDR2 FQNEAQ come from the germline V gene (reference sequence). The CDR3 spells CASSDRLAGAGELFF. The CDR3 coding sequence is TGTGCCAGCAGCGATCGACTAGCGGGAGCCGGGGAGCTGTTTTTT. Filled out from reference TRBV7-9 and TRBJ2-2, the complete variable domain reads DTGVSQNPRHKITKRGQNVTFRCDPISEHNRLYWYRQTLGQGPEFLTYFQNEAQLEKSRLLSDRFSAERPKGSFSTLEIQRTEQGDSAMYLCASSDRLAGAGELFFGEGSRLTVL.

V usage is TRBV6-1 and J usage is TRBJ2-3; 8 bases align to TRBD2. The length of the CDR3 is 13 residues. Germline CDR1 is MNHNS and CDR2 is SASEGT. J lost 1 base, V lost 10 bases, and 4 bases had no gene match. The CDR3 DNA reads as TGTGCCACGGAGACTAGCGGCACAGATACGCAGTATTTT. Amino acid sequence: CATETSGTDTQYF.

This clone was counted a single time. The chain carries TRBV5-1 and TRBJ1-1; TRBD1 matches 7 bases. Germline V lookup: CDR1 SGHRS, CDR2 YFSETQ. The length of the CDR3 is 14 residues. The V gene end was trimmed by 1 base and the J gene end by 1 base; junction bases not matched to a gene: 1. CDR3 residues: CASSLRTGNTEAFF. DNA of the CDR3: TGCGCCAGCAGCTTGAGGACAGGGAACACTGAAGCTTTCTTT.

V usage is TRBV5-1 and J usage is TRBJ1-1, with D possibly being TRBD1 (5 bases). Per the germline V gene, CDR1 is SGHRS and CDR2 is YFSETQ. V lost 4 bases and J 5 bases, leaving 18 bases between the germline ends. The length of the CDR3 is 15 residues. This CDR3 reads CASSPRSGGRTEAFF. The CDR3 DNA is TGCGCCAGCAGCCCCAGATCGGGGGGAAGGACTGAAGCTTTCTTT.

In DNA form, the CDR3 reads TGTGCCAGCAGCCAAGCTCTTATCACAGATACGCAGTATTTT. It is translated as CASSQALITDTQYF. V usage is TRBV14 and J usage is TRBJ2-3, with D uncertain. This CDR3 spans 14 amino acids. Germline V lookup: CDR1 SGHDN, CDR2 FVKESK. V was clipped by 1 base and J by 2 bases, with 7 bases between them.

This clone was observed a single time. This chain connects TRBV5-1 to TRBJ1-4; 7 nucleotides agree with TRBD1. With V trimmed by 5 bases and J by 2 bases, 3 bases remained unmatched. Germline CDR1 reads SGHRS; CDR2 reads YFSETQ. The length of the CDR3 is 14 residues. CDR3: CASSDRATNEKLFF. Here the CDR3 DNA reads TGCGCCAGCAGTGACAGGGCCACTAATGAAAAACTGTTTTTT.

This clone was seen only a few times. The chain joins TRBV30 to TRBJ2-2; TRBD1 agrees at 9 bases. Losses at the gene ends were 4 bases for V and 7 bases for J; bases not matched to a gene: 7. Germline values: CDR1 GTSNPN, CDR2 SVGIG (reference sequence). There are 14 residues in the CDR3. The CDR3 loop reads CAWNLQGAGGELFF. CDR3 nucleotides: TGTGCCTGGAACCTACAGGGGGCTGGCGGGGAGCTGTTTTTT.

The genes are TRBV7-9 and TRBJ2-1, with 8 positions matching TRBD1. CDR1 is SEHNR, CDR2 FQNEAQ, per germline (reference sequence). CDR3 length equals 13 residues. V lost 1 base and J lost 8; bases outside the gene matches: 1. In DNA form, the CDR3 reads TGTGCCAGCAGCTTAGGACAGGGGTATGAGCAGTTCTTC. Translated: CASSLGQGYEQFF.

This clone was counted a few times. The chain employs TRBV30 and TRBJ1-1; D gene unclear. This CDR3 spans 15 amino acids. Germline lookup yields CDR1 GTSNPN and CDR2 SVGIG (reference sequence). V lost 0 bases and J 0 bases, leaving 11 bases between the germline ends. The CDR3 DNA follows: TGTGCCTGGAGTGTACCAGGCGTTATGAACACTGAAGCTTTCTTT. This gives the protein CAWSVPGVMNTEAFF. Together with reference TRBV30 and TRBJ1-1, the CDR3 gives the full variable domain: SQTIHQWPATLVQPVGSPLSLECTVEGTSNPNLYWYRQAAGRGLQLLFYSVGIGQISSEVPQNLSASRPQDRQFILSSKKLLLSDSGFYLCAWSVPGVMNTEAFFGQGTRLTVV.

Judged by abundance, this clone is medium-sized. The CDR3 protein is CASSLGQSRQPQHF. The CDR3 DNA is TGTGCCAGCAGTTTGGGACAGTCTCGACAGCCCCAGCATTTT. The chain carries TRBV28 and TRBJ1-5; 7 nucleotides match TRBD1. Germline assignment: CDR1 MDHEN and CDR2 SYDVKM. This CDR3 has 14 residues. Losses at the gene ends were 3 bases for V and 7 bases for J; bases not matched to a gene: 6.

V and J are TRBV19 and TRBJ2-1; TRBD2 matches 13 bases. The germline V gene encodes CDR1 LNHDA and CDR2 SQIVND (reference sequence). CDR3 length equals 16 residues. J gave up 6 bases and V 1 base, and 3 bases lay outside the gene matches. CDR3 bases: TGTGCCAGTAGTATAGTCGGACTAGCGGGAGTCAATGAGCAGTTCTTC. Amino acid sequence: CASSIVGLAGVNEQFF. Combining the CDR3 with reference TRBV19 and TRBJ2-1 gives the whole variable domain DGGITQSPKYLFRKEGQNVTLSCEQNLNHDAMYWYRQDPGQGLRLIYYSQIVNDFQKGDIAEGYSVSREKKESFPLTVTSAQKNPTAFYLCASSIVGLAGVNEQFFGPGTRLTVL.

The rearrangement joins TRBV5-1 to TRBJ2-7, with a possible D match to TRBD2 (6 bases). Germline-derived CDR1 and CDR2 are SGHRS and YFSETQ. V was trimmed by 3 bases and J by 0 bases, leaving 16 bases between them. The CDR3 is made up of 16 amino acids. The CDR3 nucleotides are TGCGCCAGCAGCTCAGTTCTAGCGTCAACCTCCTACGAGCAGTACTTC. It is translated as CASSSVLASTSYEQYF.

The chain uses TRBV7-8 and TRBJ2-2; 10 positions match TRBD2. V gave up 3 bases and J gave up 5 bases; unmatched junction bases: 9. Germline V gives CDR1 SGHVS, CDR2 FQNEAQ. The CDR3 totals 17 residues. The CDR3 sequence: CASSLDGLAGATGELFF. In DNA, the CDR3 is TGTGCCAGCAGCTTGGATGGGCTAGCGGGAGCTACCGGGGAGCTGTTTTTT.

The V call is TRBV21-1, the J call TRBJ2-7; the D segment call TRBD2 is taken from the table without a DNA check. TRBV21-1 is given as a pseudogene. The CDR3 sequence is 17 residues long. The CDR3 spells CASSKGVMLAGPYEQYF. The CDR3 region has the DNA TGTGCCAGCAGCAAAGGAGTAATGCTAGCGGGACCCTACGAGCAGTACTTC.

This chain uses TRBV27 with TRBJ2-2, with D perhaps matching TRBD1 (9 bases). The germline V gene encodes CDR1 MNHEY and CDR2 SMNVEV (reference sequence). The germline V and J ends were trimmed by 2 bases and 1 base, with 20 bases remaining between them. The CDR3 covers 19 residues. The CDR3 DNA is TGTGCCAGCAGTTTACTGGGACAGGGACTAGTGCGGAACACCGGGGAGCTGTTTTTT. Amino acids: CASSLLGQGLVRNTGELFF.

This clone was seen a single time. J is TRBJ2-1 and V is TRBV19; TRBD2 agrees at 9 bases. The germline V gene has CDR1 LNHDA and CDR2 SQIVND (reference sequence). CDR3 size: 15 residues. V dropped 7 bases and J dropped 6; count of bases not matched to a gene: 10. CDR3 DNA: TGTGCCAGTAAGAAAGCCGGGACTAGCCCCAATGAGCAGTTCTTC. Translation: CASKKAGTSPNEQFF.

The DNA for the CDR3 is TGTGCCAGCAGGGTCGACAGGGTTACTGAAGCTTTCTTT. Its translation is CASRVDRVTEAFF. This rearrangement joins TRBV2 to TRBJ1-1, with 7 bases fitting TRBD1. The germline CDR1 and CDR2 sequences are SNHLY and FYNNEI. Germline trimming cut 6 bases from V and 5 bases from J; bases unmatched to any gene: 6. This CDR3 is 13 amino acids long.

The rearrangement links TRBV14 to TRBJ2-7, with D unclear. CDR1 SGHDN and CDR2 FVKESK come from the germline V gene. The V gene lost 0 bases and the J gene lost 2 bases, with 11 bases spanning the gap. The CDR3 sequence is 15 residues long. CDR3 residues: CASSQDGRMAYEQYF. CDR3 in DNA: TGTGCCAGCAGCCAAGACGGTCGCATGGCCTACGAGCAGTACTTC.

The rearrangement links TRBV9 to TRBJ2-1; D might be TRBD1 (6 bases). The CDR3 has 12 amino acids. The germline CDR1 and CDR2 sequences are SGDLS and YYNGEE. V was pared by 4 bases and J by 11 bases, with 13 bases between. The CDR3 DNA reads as TGTGCCAGCAGCCCGGCCGGGACACAGCAGTTCTTC. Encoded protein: CASSPAGTQQFF.

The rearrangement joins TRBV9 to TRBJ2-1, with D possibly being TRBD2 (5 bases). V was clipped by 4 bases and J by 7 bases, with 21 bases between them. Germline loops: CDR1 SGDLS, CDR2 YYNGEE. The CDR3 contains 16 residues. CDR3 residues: CASSLTSRTATNEQFF. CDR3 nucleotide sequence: TGTGCCAGCAGCTTAACCTCTCGGACTGCTACGAATGAGCAGTTCTTC.

CDR3 loop: CASSRQGGEQFF. DNA for the CDR3: TGTGCCAGCAGTCGGCAGGGAGGGGAGCAGTTCTTC. The rearrangement joins TRBV27 to TRBJ2-1, with TRBD2 matching 7 bases. The CDR3 contains 12 residues. The J segment lost 10 bases and the V segment lost 5 bases, leaving 5 bases of the junction unmatched. The germline CDR1 and CDR2 sequences are MNHEY and SMNVEV (reference sequence).